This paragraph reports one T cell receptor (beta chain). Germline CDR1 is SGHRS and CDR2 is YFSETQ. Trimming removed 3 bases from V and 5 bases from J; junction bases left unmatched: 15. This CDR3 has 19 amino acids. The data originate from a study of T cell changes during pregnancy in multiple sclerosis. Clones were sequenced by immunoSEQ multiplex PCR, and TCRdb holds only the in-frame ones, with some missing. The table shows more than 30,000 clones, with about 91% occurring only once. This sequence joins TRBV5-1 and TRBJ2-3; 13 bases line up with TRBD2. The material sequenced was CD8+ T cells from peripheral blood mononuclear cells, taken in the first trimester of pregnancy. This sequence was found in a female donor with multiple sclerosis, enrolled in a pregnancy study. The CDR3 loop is CASSWDGGLAGLSGDTQYF. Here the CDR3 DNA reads TGCGCCAGCAGCTGGGACGGGGGACTAGCGGGACTTTCGGGAGATACGCAGTATTTT.